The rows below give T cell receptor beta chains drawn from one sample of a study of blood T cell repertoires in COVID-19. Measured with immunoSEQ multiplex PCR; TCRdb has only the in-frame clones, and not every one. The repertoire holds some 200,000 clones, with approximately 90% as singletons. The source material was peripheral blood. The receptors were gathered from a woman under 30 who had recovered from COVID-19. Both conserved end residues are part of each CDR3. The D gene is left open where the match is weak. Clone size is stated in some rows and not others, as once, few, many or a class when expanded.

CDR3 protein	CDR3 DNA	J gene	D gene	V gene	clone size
CASSLNQNTEAFF	TGTGCCAGCAGTTTAAATCAGAACACTGAAGCTTTCTTT	TRBJ1-1	.	TRBV28	.
CAISPDSPNTGELFF	TGTGCCATCAGTCCCGACAGCCCGAACACCGGGGAGCTGTTTTTT	TRBJ2-2	.	TRBV10-3	.
CASSLVSWGAPNYGYTF	TGTGCCAGCAGCTTAGTGTCATGGGGCGCCCCTAACTATGGCTACACCTTC	TRBJ1-2	.	TRBV7-9	many
CASSQGGLAGVSPGELFF	TGCGCCAGCAGCCAGGGGGGACTAGCGGGAGTAAGTCCCGGGGAGCTGTTTTTT	TRBJ2-2	TRBD2	TRBV4-3	.
CASSHSGRPLEQYF	TGTGCCAGCAGCCATAGCGGGAGACCTCTCGAGCAGTACTTC	TRBJ2-7	TRBD2	TRBV7-9	.
CASSLELAVNNEQFF	TGTGCCAGCAGCTTAGAACTAGCAGTCAACAATGAGCAGTTCTTC	TRBJ2-1	.	TRBV7-2	.
CASSPPGGRNTGELFF	TGTGCCAGCTCACCACCGGGGGGTAGAAACACCGGGGAGCTGTTTTTT	TRBJ2-2	.	TRBV18	.
CASSLSTSGANTGELFF	TGTGCCAGCAGCCTATCGACTAGCGGGGCAAACACCGGGGAGCTGTTTTTT	TRBJ2-2	TRBD2	TRBV14	once
CASSQESGEQFF	TGTGCCAGCAGCCAAGAAAGCGGTGAGCAGTTCTTC	TRBJ2-1	.	TRBV14	.
CASSPPVADEVGNEQFF	TGTGCCAGCTCACCACCGGTTGCGGATGAAGTTGGCAATGAGCAGTTCTTC	TRBJ2-1	.	TRBV18	.
CASSEFTGGNYEQYF	TGTGCCAGCAGTGAATTTACAGGGGGGAACTACGAGCAGTACTTC	TRBJ2-7	TRBD1	TRBV6-1	.
CASSPAAGRGQETQYF	TGTGCCAGCAGCCCAGCGGCGGGGAGGGGACAAGAGACCCAGTACTTC	TRBJ2-5	TRBD2	TRBV7-2	once
CASSSGDHEAFF	TGTGCCAGCAGCTCCGGTGATCATGAAGCTTTCTTT	TRBJ1-1	.	TRBV7-8	once
CAWRKQATEAFF	TGTGCCTGGAGGAAACAGGCCACTGAAGCTTTCTTT	TRBJ1-1	.	TRBV30	.
CASHRASNQPQHF	TGCGCCAGCCACAGGGCCAGCAATCAGCCCCAGCATTTT	TRBJ1-5	.	TRBV5-1	.
CAWSGGTPGNEQYF	TGTGCCTGGAGTGGCGGGACTCCCGGAAACGAGCAGTACTTC	TRBJ2-7	.	TRBV30	.
CASSDSGLGNEQFF	TGTGCCAGCAGTGACTCGGGACTAGGGAATGAGCAGTTCTTC	TRBJ2-1	TRBD2	TRBV6-4	.
CASSIGQELFF	TGTGCCAGCAGTATAGGACAGGAACTGTTTTTT	TRBJ1-4	TRBD1	TRBV28	.
CASSPTPRGGSGNTEAFF	TGTGCCAGTAGTCCTACACCGCGCGGGGGTTCAGGGAACACTGAAGCTTTCTTT	TRBJ1-1	.	TRBV19	once
CASSFSRTDQETQYF	TGCGCCAGCAGCTTCTCCCGGACAGATCAAGAGACCCAGTACTTC	TRBJ2-5	.	TRBV5-1	once
CASSYFSQETQYF	TGTGCCAGCAGTTACTTTTCGCAAGAGACCCAGTACTTC	TRBJ2-5	.	TRBV6-2/TRBV6-3	.
CASSEVSAGGGEQFF	TGTGCCAGCAGTGAAGTTTCCGCGGGAGGGGGTGAGCAGTTCTTC	TRBJ2-1	TRBD2	TRBV2	.
CASRPNESTDTQYF	TGTGCCAGCAGACCCAACGAGAGCACAGATACGCAGTATTTT	TRBJ2-3	.	TRBV14	.
CATLREDYPQTYEQYF	TGTGCCACCCTCAGGGAGGATTACCCTCAAACTTACGAGCAGTACTTC	TRBJ2-7	.	TRBV15	.
CASSADRIEAFF	TGTGCCAGCAGTGCCGACAGGATTGAAGCTTTCTTT	TRBJ1-1	.	TRBV27	.
CASSFPDSAAVSVEQYF	TGTGCCAGCAGCTTCCCAGACAGCGCGGCGGTCTCGGTCGAGCAGTACTTC	TRBJ2-7	.	TRBV7-2	.
CAWSFYNEQFF	TGTGCCTGGAGCTTTTACAATGAGCAGTTCTTC	TRBJ2-1	.	TRBV30	.
CASSLGLNTEAFF	TGTGCCAGCAGCTTAGGGCTGAACACTGAAGCTTTCTTT	TRBJ1-1	.	TRBV12-3/TRBV12-4	.
CASSTGTGRFGETQYF	TGTGCCAGCAGTACAGGGACAGGCCGCTTCGGAGAGACCCAGTACTTC	TRBJ2-5	TRBD1	TRBV6-2/TRBV6-3	few
CASSLGSRSNQPQHF	TGTGCCAGCAGTTTAGGATCGCGGTCGAATCAGCCCCAGCATTTT	TRBJ1-5	.	TRBV7-2	.
CASSQGIVTEAFF	TGCGCCAGCAGCCAAGGAATAGTGACTGAAGCTTTCTTT	TRBJ1-1	.	TRBV4-3	.
CASSHSSGTSGRGSYNEQFF	TGTGCCAGCAGCCATTCCTCCGGGACTAGCGGGAGAGGCTCCTACAATGAGCAGTTCTTC	TRBJ2-1	TRBD2	TRBV4-2	once